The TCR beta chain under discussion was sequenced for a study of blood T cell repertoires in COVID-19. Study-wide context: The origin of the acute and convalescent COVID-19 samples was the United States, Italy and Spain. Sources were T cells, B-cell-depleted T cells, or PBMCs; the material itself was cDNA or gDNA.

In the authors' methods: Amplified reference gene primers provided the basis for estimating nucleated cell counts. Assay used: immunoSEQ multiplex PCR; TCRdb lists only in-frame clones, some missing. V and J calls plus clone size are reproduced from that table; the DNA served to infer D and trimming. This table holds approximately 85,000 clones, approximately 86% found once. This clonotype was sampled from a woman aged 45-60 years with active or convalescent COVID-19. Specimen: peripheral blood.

This chain's CDR3 is CASSEGRVDYGYTF. CDR3 nucleotide sequence: TGTGCCAGCAGTGAAGGCAGGGTTGACTATGGCTACACCTTC. J is TRBJ1-2 and V is TRBV27; weak D call: TRBD1 (5 bases). Germline values: CDR1 MNHEY, CDR2 SMNVEV (reference sequence). Trimming left V 5 bases short and J 3 bases short, with 13 bases between. The CDR3 consists of 14 residues.